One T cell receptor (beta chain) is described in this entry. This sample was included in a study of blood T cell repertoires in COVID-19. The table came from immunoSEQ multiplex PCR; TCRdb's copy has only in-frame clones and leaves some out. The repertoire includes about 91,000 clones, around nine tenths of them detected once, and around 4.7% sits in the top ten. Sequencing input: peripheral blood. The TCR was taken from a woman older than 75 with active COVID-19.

For the CDR3, the DNA is TGTGCCAGCAGCAAAGCGCCGGGACTTAATGAGCAGTTCTTC. Encoded protein: CASSKAPGLNEQFF. The chain combines TRBV21-1 with TRBJ2-1; no check of the table's D call, TRBD2, against the DNA was made. TRBV21-1 is a listed pseudogene. This CDR3 spans 14 amino acids.